This TCR beta chain was sequenced for a study of cytomegalovirus exposure and HLA in healthy donors. PCR involved 60 Vbeta and 13 Jbeta primers. Using immunoSEQ multiplex PCR, the repertoire was profiled, and TCRdb retains in-frame clones only, with some absent. The profile shows 160,000 or so clones, about four fifths of them singletons. Germline values: CDR1 MNHNS, CDR2 SASEGT. This CDR3 has 14 residues. V lost 8 bases, J lost 6 bases, and 17 bases lay in between. This chain links TRBV6-1 with TRBJ2-4; D uncertain. Sequences were obtained from PBMCs. The receptor's source is a woman aged 18-29 years in good health and CMV-seropositive. CDR3 residues: CASCNHGSTNIQYF. As DNA, the CDR3 is TGTGCCAGCTGTAATCATGGCAGTACAAACATTCAGTACTTC.